Included here is one T cell receptor beta chain sequence, with context. The antigen remains undetermined. The sample belongs to a study of shared clonotypes between healthy human individuals. Overall study context: The study enrolled a couple of women and three men aged 18 to 49. Notes on the study in general: Owing to a small donor count, the genetic and exposure-history diversity represented was limited.

The CDR3 runs 14 residues. The germline V gene encodes CDR1 WNHNN and CDR2 SYGVQD (reference sequence). Between the trimmed V and J ends, which lost 0 bases and 5 bases, there was a span of 11 bases. Every subset had its genomic DNA shared out evenly among several immunoSEQ plates. The assay was immunoSEQ multiplex PCR, and TCRdb's table has in-frame clones only and misses some. Of approximately 590,000 clones detected, roughly 96% appear once; the ten largest clones hold 0.095% to 0.12%. As defined, naive CD8 cells were CD45RO-negative and positively selected for CCR7, with terminally differentiated effector memory CD45RA+ cells excluded.

Sequenced: naive CD8+ T cells sorted from blood. J is TRBJ2-7 and V is TRBV10-1; D not resolved. The sequence came from a woman aged 30 to 39 in good health. The CDR3 DNA is TGCGCCAGCAGTGAGTCGACATTAACCGACGAGCAGTACTTC. Amino acid sequence: CASSESTLTDEQYF.